The 26 T cell receptor beta chains below come from one sample, sequenced in a study of response to subunit inactivated influenza vaccine. TCRdb re-analysed the RT-PCR reads in MiXCR, keeping a single row per CDR3 protein. Seen here are approximately 530,000 distinct CDR3 sequences, roughly 7.9% observed once, and the top ten hold under 15%. The material was PBMCs from blood, obtained approximately 25 months after vaccination. Receptors originate from a man aged 50 to 75 who received an inactivated influenza vaccine.

This clonotype turned up a few times. The chain has TRBV27 and TRBJ1-5; 10 bases match TRBD1. CDR1 and CDR2 (germline): MNHEY, SMNVEV (reference sequence). The ends lost 5 bases at V and 5 bases at J; junction bases unmatched: 12. The length of the CDR3 is 17 residues. The CDR3 sequence is CASSKNSGTGVYQPQHF. For the CDR3, the DNA is TGTGCCAGCAGTAAGAACTCCGGGACAGGGGTATATCAGCCCCAGCATTTT.

This clonotype was seen a few times. The V and J genes are TRBV9 and TRBJ2-7, with 7 bases lining up with TRBD2. The CDR3 extends over 13 amino acids. Germline-derived CDR1 and CDR2 are SGDLS and YYNGEE. After removal of 4 bases from V and 5 bases from J, the junction contained 6 bases not matched to a gene. CDR3 DNA sequence: TGTGCCAGCAGCCCCGGGGAGGGCCACGAGCAGTACTTC. Protein: CASSPGEGHEQYF. The complete variable domain, with remaining parts taken from reference TRBV9 and TRBJ2-7, reads DSGVTQTPKHLITATGQRVTLRCSPRSGDLSVYWYQQSLDQGLQFLIQYYNGEERAKGNILERFSAQQFPDLHSELNLSSLELGDSALYFCASSPGEGHEQYFGPGTRLTVT.

This clonotype was seen more than once but under ten times. The chain combines TRBV15 with TRBJ2-6; a possible D gene is TRBD1 (6 bases). V lost 0 bases and J lost 3, with 12 bases in between. Per the germline V gene, CDR1 is LNHNV and CDR2 is YYDKDF (reference sequence). The CDR3 covers 17 residues. CDR3 sequence: CATSRDNQGSGANVLTF. CDR3 sequence (DNA): TGTGCCACCAGCAGAGATAATCAGGGGAGTGGGGCCAACGTCCTGACTTTC.

This clonotype was detected only a few times. The CDR3 sequence: CASSVDHSQETQYF. The CDR3 coding sequence is TGTGCCAGCAGCGTAGATCACAGCCAAGAGACCCAGTACTTC. The chain employs TRBV9 and TRBJ2-5; D ambiguous. The CDR3 has 14 amino acids. Germline lookup yields CDR1 SGDLS and CDR2 YYNGEE. Trimming shortened V by 0 bases and J by 1 base, and 7 bases separated the two germline ends.

The chain carries TRBV4-2 and TRBJ2-7; the match to TRBD2 covers 9 bases. J gave up 1 base and V 5 bases, and 3 bases lay outside the gene matches. Germline V gene data show CDR1 as LGHNA and CDR2 as YNFKEQ. There are 14 residues in the CDR3. The CDR3 DNA reads as TGTGCCAGCAGCGCTAGCGGGGTGTCCTACGAGCAGTACTTC. It yields the protein CASSASGVSYEQYF.

Ten or more counts support this clonotype. The J gene is TRBJ2-7, the V gene TRBV10-3, with TRBD1 matching 8 bases. Germline assignment: CDR1 ENHRY and CDR2 SYGVKD. The CDR3 has 15 amino acids. The V and J ends lost 0 bases and 0 bases, in that order; junction bases with no gene match: 1. For the CDR3, the DNA is TGTGCCATCAGTGAGTCGCAGGGGGCCTCCTACGAGCAGTACTTC. Residues: CAISESQGASYEQYF.

This chain joins TRBV29-1 and TRBJ2-3; no clear D. The CDR3 loop spans 13 amino acids. CDR1 and CDR2 (germline): SQVTM, ANQGSEA. Trimming stripped 4 bases from V and 2 bases from J, with 10 bases between. In nucleotides, the CDR3 is TGCAGCGTTGGTAGGGCCCTCACAGATACGCAGTATTTT. Amino acid sequence: CSVGRALTDTQYF.

The chain employs TRBV29-1 and TRBJ2-1; D may be TRBD1 (5 bases). Germline V gene lookup returns CDR1 SQVTM and CDR2 ANQGSEA. The V end lost 6 bases, the J end lost 6 bases, and 12 bases lay between the germline ends. This CDR3 is 12 amino acids long. The chain's CDR3 is CSVDGRVNEQFF. Written as DNA, the CDR3 is TGCAGCGTGGACGGCAGGGTCAATGAGCAGTTCTTC.

The chain joins TRBV12-3 or TRBV12-4 to TRBJ2-1, with 15 bases that match TRBD2. The V gene end was trimmed by 6 bases and the J gene end by 6 bases; junction bases not matched to a gene: 6. The CDR3 is 16 amino acids. The CDR3 DNA is TGTGCCAGCAGGCTCGGACTAGCGGGAGGGGGCAATGAGCAGTTCTTC. Amino acids: CASRLGLAGGGNEQFF.

In its sample, this clonotype was seen many times. The CDR3 spells CAISDSGRKLNYEQYF. The CDR3, as DNA: TGTGCCATCAGTGACTCGGGACGGAAACTAAATTACGAGCAGTACTTC. The V call is TRBV10-3, the J call TRBJ2-7; D tentatively reads TRBD1 or TRBD2 (5 bases each). The CDR3 is 16 residues long. Trimming removed 3 bases at V and 4 bases at J, with 19 bases between. CDR1 and CDR2 from the germline V gene are ENHRY and SYGVKD.

This clonotype has a count of ten or more. The chain employs TRBV25-1 and TRBJ2-3; D remains unclear. The CDR3 is made up of 12 amino acids. V lost 6 bases to trimming and J lost 1 base, with 5 bases between them. Looked up from germline, CDR1 is MGHDK and CDR2 is SYGVNS. The chain's CDR3 is CASRVGTDTQYF. CDR3 in DNA: TGTGCCAGCAGAGTCGGCACAGATACGCAGTATTTT.

This clonotype was detected ten times or more. This sequence joins TRBV10-3 and TRBJ2-7, with a weak D call TRBD1 (8 bases). Germline V gene data show CDR1 as ENHRY and CDR2 as SYGVKD. The V gene lost 11 bases and the J gene lost 4 bases, with 18 bases spanning the gap. The CDR3 runs 13 residues. CDR3 sequence (DNA): TGTGCCGTAAGCGGGACAGGATATTACGAGCAGTACTTC. As protein: CAVSGTGYYEQYF.

The sample holds a few counts of this clonotype. This sequence joins TRBV7-7 and TRBJ2-1; D not certain. Germline V lookup: CDR1 SSHAT, CDR2 FNYEAQ (reference sequence). The CDR3 spans 16 residues. V gave up 5 bases and J gave up 9 bases, with 23 bases separating them. CDR3 bases: TGTGCCAGCAGCCCGAGGTCTGGCCCTAGTCTTCTTGAGCAGTTCTTC. It translates to CASSPRSGPSLLEQFF. The complete variable domain, with remaining parts taken from reference TRBV7-7 and TRBJ2-1, reads GAGVSQSPRYKVTKRGQDVTLRCDPISSHATLYWYQQALGQGPEFLTYFNYEAQPDKSGLPSDRFSAERPEGSISTLTIQRTEQRDSAMYRCASSPRSGPSLLEQFFGPGTRLTVL.

This clonotype showed up many times. This chain joins TRBV15 and TRBJ1-4; D unclear. The V gene's germline CDR1 is LNHNV and CDR2 YYDKDF (reference sequence). The CDR3 has 13 residues. V was shortened by 4 bases and J by 3 bases, with 6 bases between the two germline ends. CDR3 nucleotides: TGTGCCACCAGCATAGGACCTAATGAAAAACTGTTTTTT. Translation gives CATSIGPNEKLFF.

This clonotype appeared a few times. The rearrangement joins TRBV12-3 or TRBV12-4 to TRBJ2-7; no clear D gene. Trimming took off 2 bases at V and 3 bases at J, with 5 bases between the two ends. CDR3 length: 12 amino acids. This CDR3 reads CASSLILYEQYF. In DNA form, the CDR3 reads TGTGCCAGCAGTTTAATACTCTACGAGCAGTACTTC.

For the CDR3, the DNA is TGTGCCAGCAGTTTTGGACAGGACCACACTGAAGCTTTCTTT. Its translation is CASSFGQDHTEAFF. This sequence joins TRBV12-3 or TRBV12-4 and TRBJ1-1; 7 nucleotides line up with TRBD1. The CDR3 totals 14 residues. With 3 bases clipped from V and 3 bases from J, the junction kept 4 bases outside the gene matches.

This clonotype was counted only a few times. The CDR3 protein is CASSFLESGVQYF. The CDR3 region has the DNA TGTGCCAGCAGTTTTCTAGAGAGCGGGGTTCAGTACTTC. The rearrangement uses TRBV12-3 or TRBV12-4 and TRBJ2-4; 7 positions agree with TRBD2. Trimming took 3 bases from V and 11 from J; bases not matched to a gene: 7. CDR3 length: 13 residues.

Concerning this clonotype itself: This may come from a read error, since a much larger clone is one base off. The chain is built from TRBV7-2 and TRBJ2-1; D is perhaps TRBD2 (6 bases). Germline V gives CDR1 SGHTA, CDR2 FQGNSA. The CDR3 runs to 14 residues. The DNA for the CDR3 is TGTGCCAGCAGCTTAGCTGGCGGGAACAATGAGCAGTCCTTC. Residues: CASSLAGGNNEQSF.

This clonotype was recorded many times. V gene TRBV7-9 combines with J gene TRBJ2-5, with 7 bases matching TRBD2. CDR3 length: 15 amino acids. The trim removed 5 bases at V and 3 bases at J, leaving 9 bases unmatched. The germline V gene encodes CDR1 SEHNR and CDR2 FQNEAQ (reference sequence). The CDR3 loop reads CASSPPRGGEETQYF. The CDR3 bases are TGTGCCAGCAGCCCTCCCCGCGGGGGAGAAGAGACCCAGTACTTC.

This chain joins TRBV4-1 and TRBJ2-7; TRBD2 matches 10 bases. CDR1 and CDR2 from the germline V gene are MGHRA and YSYEKL. The CDR3 spans 16 residues. V was pared by 4 bases and J by 3 bases, with 9 bases of the junction left unmatched. The CDR3 here is CASSPETSGYLYEQYF. CDR3 coding DNA: TGCGCCAGCAGCCCCGAGACTAGCGGGTATCTCTACGAGCAGTACTTC.

The chain is built from TRBV11-2 and TRBJ2-7; TRBD1 matches 11 bases. The CDR3 totals 15 residues. CDR1 and CDR2 (germline): SGHAT, FQNNGV. V lost 5 bases, J lost 6 bases, and 9 bases stayed unmatched. In DNA form, the CDR3 reads TGTGCCAGCAGCCCCAGGCGGGACAGGGGGGTCGAGCAGTACTTC. Encoded protein: CASSPRRDRGVEQYF.

The chain carries TRBV6-5 and TRBJ2-5; D unresolved. Trimming shortened V by 4 bases and J by 5 bases, and 8 bases separated the two germline ends. Germline CDR1 reads MNHEY; CDR2 reads SVGAGI. The CDR3 sequence is 12 residues long. CDR3 amino acids: CASSSPRETQYF. The CDR3 DNA follows: TGTGCCAGCAGTTCCCCTAGGGAGACCCAGTACTTC.

Concerning this clonotype: A much larger clone differs by one base, so this may be a read error. The chain combines TRBV29-1 with TRBJ2-2; a weak D match, TRBD2 (5 bases). The CDR3 runs to 13 residues. Germline assignment: CDR1 SQVTM and CDR2 ANQGSEA. The CDR3 loop reads CSVAPAYTGVLFF. CDR3 DNA: TGCAGCGTGGCCCCAGCGTACACCGGGGTGCTGTTTTTT.

The chain has TRBV12-3 or TRBV12-4 and TRBJ2-2; no reliable D call. The CDR3 extends over 16 amino acids. V was clipped by 2 bases and J by 7 bases, with 17 bases between them. The CDR3 loop is CASSLMPPGADGELFF. Here the CDR3 DNA reads TGTGCCAGCAGTTTAATGCCTCCGGGCGCGGACGGGGAGCTGTTTTTT.

This clonotype occurred many times. CDR3 loop: CASSLTSGGVNIQYF. The CDR3 DNA follows: TGTGCCAGCAGCTTAACTAGCGGGGGGGTGAACATTCAGTACTTC. This chain connects TRBV3-1 to TRBJ2-4, with TRBD2 matching 13 bases. J was trimmed by 7 bases and V by 5 bases; bases with no gene match: 5. The CDR3 has 15 amino acids. Germline CDR1 LGHDT, CDR2 YNNKEL (reference sequence).

This clonotype was seen at least ten times. CDR3 in amino acids: CASSLWDRVLSSYNEQFF. In nucleotides, the CDR3 is TGTGCCAGCAGCTTATGGGACAGGGTCCTAAGCTCCTACAATGAGCAGTTCTTC. V usage is TRBV5-6 and J usage is TRBJ2-1; TRBD1 agrees at 9 bases. Germline CDR1 is SGHDT and CDR2 is YYEEEE. The CDR3 length is 18 residues. V was clipped by 2 bases and J by 0 bases; unmatched bases: 9.